The T cell receptor beta chain described here comes from a study of CXCR3-negative and CXCR3-positive naive CD8 T cells. Notes on the study in general: Once cells were cryopreserved, CXCR3 expression went down partly, and most assays used fresh PBMCs.

Via 5' RACE with UMI labels, TRB cDNA libraries were prepared. TCRdb reprocessed the 5' RACE reads; each CDR3 protein has one entry and no DNA is given. This sample's table reports roughly 45,000 distinct CDR3 sequences. This CDR3 has 16 amino acids. Germline V gives CDR1 LGHDT, CDR2 YNNKEL (reference sequence). About this clonotype: The antigen is undetermined.

The V and J genes are TRBV3-1 and TRBJ2-5; no DNA is available, so the TRBD1 call from TCRdb remains unchecked. The origin of this receptor is a human donor in good health. Some clones in this sample may be carry-over from other donors' samples. Sequencing was performed on naive CXCR3- CD8+ T cells from blood. Indicated subset: CD45RO-CCR7+CD27+CD95- naive CD8+ T cells lacking CXCR3 (TNR3-). The CDR3 protein is CASSQDWGQYQETQYF.